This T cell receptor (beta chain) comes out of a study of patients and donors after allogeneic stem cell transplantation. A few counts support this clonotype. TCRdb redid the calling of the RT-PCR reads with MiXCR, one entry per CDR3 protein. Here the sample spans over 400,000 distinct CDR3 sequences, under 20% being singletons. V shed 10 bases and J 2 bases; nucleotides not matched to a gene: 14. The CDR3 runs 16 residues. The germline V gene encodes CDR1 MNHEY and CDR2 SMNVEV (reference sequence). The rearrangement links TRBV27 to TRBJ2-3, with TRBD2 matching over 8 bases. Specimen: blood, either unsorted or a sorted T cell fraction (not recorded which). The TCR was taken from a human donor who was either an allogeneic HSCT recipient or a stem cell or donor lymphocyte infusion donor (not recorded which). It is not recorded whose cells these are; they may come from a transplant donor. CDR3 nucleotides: TGTGCCACCGCGGGAGGACAACCATGGTCCACAGATACGCAGTATTTT. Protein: CATAGGQPWSTDTQYF.